Listed below are T cell receptor beta chains from one sample, sequenced in a study of T cell responses to AZD1222 COVID-19 vaccine. Here immunoSEQ multiplex PCR was the method, and the copy in TCRdb shows in-frame clones only, minus some. The sample has some 130,000 clones, 91% seen once; the top ten hold under 2%. The sample here was peripheral blood, taken 28 days after the second AZD1222 dose. All receptors derive from an adult who received the AZD1222 COVID-19 vaccine. Each CDR3 is given with its conserved first and last residue. The order of the fields is D gene, J gene, clone size, V gene, CDR3 protein, CDR3 DNA. A D gene is named only where the DNA matches it firmly. Clone size is given for some rows only: seen once, a few or many times, or a class if the clone is expanded.

>-|TRBJ2-7|-|TRBV3-1/TRBV3-2
CASSHLPGAYEQYF
TGTGCCAGCAGCCACCTCCCAGGGGCCTACGAGCAGTACTTC
>-|TRBJ1-6|-|TRBV6-5
CASSYSAGRNSPLHF
TGTGCCAGCAGTTACTCCGCGGGGCGCAATTCACCCCTCCACTTT
>-|TRBJ1-2|-|TRBV18
CASSPDGSSGYTF
TGTGCCAGCTCACCGGACGGATCCTCGGGCTACACCTTC
>TRBD1|TRBJ2-1|-|TRBV24-1
CATSDPSAGQGGYNEQFF
TGTGCCACCAGTGACCCATCCGCGGGACAGGGGGGGTATAATGAGCAGTTCTTC
>-|TRBJ1-4|-|TRBV11-2
CASSLEGGEKLFF
TGTGCCAGCAGCCTCGAGGGAGGAGAAAAACTGTTTTTT
>TRBD1|TRBJ1-2|-|TRBV12-5
CASAVGQTYGYTF
TGTGCTAGTGCCGTGGGACAGACCTATGGCTACACCTTC
>-|TRBJ2-7|-|TRBV11-2
CASTDRDAAYEQYF
TGTGCCAGCACCGACCGGGACGCAGCCTACGAGCAGTACTTC
>TRBD1|TRBJ1-5|-|TRBV9
CASSKGGQGVQPQHF
TGTGCCAGCAGCAAGGGGGGACAGGGGGTTCAGCCCCAGCATTTT
>-|TRBJ1-2|-|TRBV27
CASASPDTNYGYTF
TGTGCCAGCGCCTCTCCAGACACCAACTATGGCTACACCTTC
>-|TRBJ2-5|-|TRBV7-6
CASTAYRQTRQETQYF
TGTGCCAGCACGGCTTATAGACAGACTAGGCAGGAGACCCAGTACTTC
>TRBD1|TRBJ1-4|-|TRBV5-4
CASSLATGGLEKLFF
TGTGCCAGCAGCTTGGCGACAGGGGGCCTTGAAAAACTGTTTTTT
>-|TRBJ1-1|-|TRBV18
CASSQWDQGNTEAFF
TGTGCCAGCTCCCAATGGGACCAAGGGAACACTGAAGCTTTCTTT
>-|TRBJ2-1|once|TRBV7-2
CASSLAIGGFSYNEQFF
TGTGCCAGCAGCTTAGCCATAGGGGGATTCTCCTACAATGAGCAGTTCTTC
>-|TRBJ2-5|-|TRBV27
CASSLPHRQIQETQYF
TGTGCCAGCAGTTTACCTCATAGACAGATCCAAGAGACCCAGTACTTC
>-|TRBJ2-5|-|TRBV19
CASRGLDGETQYF
TGTGCCAGTAGGGGGCTAGATGGGGAGACCCAGTACTTC
>-|TRBJ2-3|few|TRBV24-1
CATSDWADTDTQYF
TGTGCCACCAGTGATTGGGCGGACACAGATACGCAGTATTTT
>-|TRBJ1-4|-|TRBV6-6
CASSPPKGKREKLFF
TGTGCCAGCAGTCCGCCCAAGGGCAAACGGGAAAAACTGTTTTTT
>-|TRBJ2-7|-|TRBV30
CAWSKALGGEQYF
TGTGCCTGGAGTAAGGCCTTAGGGGGGGAGCAGTACTTC
>-|TRBJ1-2|few|TRBV27
CASSLTGEGGYTF
TGTGCCAGCAGTTTGACGGGTGAGGGTGGCTACACCTTC
>-|TRBJ2-1|-|TRBV4-1
CASSQEEGGGNEQFF
TGCGCCAGCAGCCAAGAAGAGGGGGGAGGAAATGAGCAGTTCTTC
>TRBD2|TRBJ2-2|few|TRBV5-6
CASSLGLAVPTGELFF
TGTGCCAGCAGCTTGGGACTAGCGGTTCCCACCGGGGAGCTGTTTTTT
>-|TRBJ1-4|-|TRBV7-8
CASSLARNEKLFF
TGTGCCAGCAGCTTAGCCCGAAATGAAAAACTGTTTTTT
>-|TRBJ1-2|-|TRBV2
CASSLQGLYGYTF
TGTGCCAGCAGCCTACAGGGACTCTATGGCTACACCTTC
>-|TRBJ1-5|-|TRBV27
CASSLMAPHSNQPQHF
TGTGCCAGCAGTTTAATGGCCCCACATAGCAATCAGCCCCAGCATTTT
>TRBD1|TRBJ1-1|once|TRBV30
CAWKGQSFTEAFF
TGTGCCTGGAAGGGACAGAGTTTCACTGAAGCTTTCTTT
>TRBD1|TRBJ1-3|once|TRBV13
CASSTGQGTGNTIYF
TGTGCCAGCAGCACAGGACAGGGGACAGGAAACACCATATATTTT
>TRBD1|TRBJ2-7|-|TRBV6-6
CASSYSRTGNAYEQYF
TGTGCCAGCAGTTACTCCAGGACAGGGAATGCCTACGAGCAGTACTTC
>-|TRBJ1-2|-|TRBV20-1
CSAQGGHGYTF
TGCAGTGCCCAGGGAGGTCATGGCTACACCTTC
>TRBD2|TRBJ2-6|-|TRBV27
CASSLSGTSGGAGANVLTF
TGTGCCAGCAGTTTATCGGGGACTAGCGGGGGGGCTGGGGCCAACGTCCTGACTTTC
>-|TRBJ2-1|-|TRBV7-9
CASSPRRGSYNEQFF
TGTGCCAGCAGCCCCAGGCGGGGAAGCTACAATGAGCAGTTCTTC
>-|TRBJ2-1|-|TRBV11-2
CASSPVAETTYNEQFF
TGTGCCAGCAGCCCTGTTGCGGAAACTACCTACAATGAGCAGTTCTTC
>-|TRBJ1-5|-|TRBV27
CASSFGGNQPQHF
TGTGCCAGCAGTTTCGGGGGCAATCAGCCCCAGCATTTT
>-|TRBJ1-4|-|TRBV19
CASSIHGRNEKLFF
TGTGCCAGTAGTATACATGGGAGGAATGAAAAACTGTTTTTT
>-|TRBJ1-6|-|TRBV27
CASSLRLQNSPLHF
TGTGCCAGCAGTTTGAGGCTGCAGAATTCACCCCTCCACTTT
>-|TRBJ1-1|-|TRBV29-1
CSARNTEAFF
TGCAGCGCCCGGAACACTGAAGCTTTCTTT
>-|TRBJ1-4|-|TRBV6-5
CASSYLGEKLFF
TGTGCCAGCAGTTACCTGGGTGAAAAACTGTTTTTT
>TRBD1|TRBJ1-2|-|TRBV7-9
CASSSLTGTGIYTF
TGTGCCAGCAGCTCCTTGACAGGGACGGGCATCTACACCTTC
>-|TRBJ2-7|-|TRBV4-1
CASSQGPGQSSYEQYF
TGCGCCAGCAGCCAAGGCCCCGGACAGTCCTCCTACGAGCAGTACTTC
>-|TRBJ1-1|-|TRBV9
CASSGQMNTEAFF
TGTGCCAGCAGCGGACAGATGAACACTGAAGCTTTCTTT
>-|TRBJ2-7|-|TRBV3-1/TRBV3-2
CASSQWTVAYEQYF
TGTGCCAGCAGCCAATGGACAGTCGCCTACGAGCAGTACTTC
>-|TRBJ2-6|-|TRBV3-1/TRBV3-2
CASSLFISGANVLTF
TGTGCCAGCAGCCTCTTCATCTCTGGGGCCAACGTCCTGACTTTC
>TRBD1|TRBJ1-1|once|TRBV5-1
CASSFLSGTGLMNTEAFF
TGCGCCAGCAGCTTTCTCTCTGGGACAGGTTTAATGAACACTGAAGCTTTCTTT